This TCR beta chain was identified in a study of shared clonotypes between healthy human individuals. Every contributor of samples was a Caucasian grown-up residing in Nashville, Tennessee. The CDR3 is 14 amino acids. V lost 1 base and J 2 bases, leaving 6 bases between the germline ends. Looked up from germline, CDR1 is SNHLY and CDR2 is FYNNEI. Assay: immunoSEQ multiplex PCR; the TCRdb copy retains only in-frame clones and omits some. The sample records 2 million to 2.5 million clones, approximately 94% being singletons. The chain employs TRBV2 and TRBJ1-5; unclear D gene. This TCR came from a man aged 18 to 30 in good health. Some clones in this sample may be carry-over from other donors' samples. Sequencing input: naive CD4+ T cells from PBMCs. Subset described: CD45RA+ positively selected. The CDR3 loop reads CASSEGSGNQPQHF. In nucleotides, the CDR3 is TGTGCCAGCAGTGAAGGGTCCGGCAATCAGCCCCAGCATTTT.